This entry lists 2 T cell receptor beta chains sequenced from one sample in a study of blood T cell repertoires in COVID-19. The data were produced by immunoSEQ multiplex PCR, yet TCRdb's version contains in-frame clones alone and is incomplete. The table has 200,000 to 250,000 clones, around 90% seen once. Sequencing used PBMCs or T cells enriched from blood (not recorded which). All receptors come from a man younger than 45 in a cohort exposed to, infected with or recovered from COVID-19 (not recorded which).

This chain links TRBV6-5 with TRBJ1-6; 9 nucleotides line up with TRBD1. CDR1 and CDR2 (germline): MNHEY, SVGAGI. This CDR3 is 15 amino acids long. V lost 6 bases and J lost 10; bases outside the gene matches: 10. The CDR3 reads CASRIVGTGWSPLHF. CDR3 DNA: TGTGCCAGCAGAATTGTAGGGACAGGGTGGTCACCCCTCCACTTT.

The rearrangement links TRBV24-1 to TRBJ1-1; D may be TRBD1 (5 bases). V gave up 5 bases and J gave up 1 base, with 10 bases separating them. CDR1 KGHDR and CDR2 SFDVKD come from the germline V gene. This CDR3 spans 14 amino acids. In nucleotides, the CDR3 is TGTGCCACCAGTGCGGGGGGAGCGAACACTGAAGCTTTCTTT. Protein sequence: CATSAGGANTEAFF.